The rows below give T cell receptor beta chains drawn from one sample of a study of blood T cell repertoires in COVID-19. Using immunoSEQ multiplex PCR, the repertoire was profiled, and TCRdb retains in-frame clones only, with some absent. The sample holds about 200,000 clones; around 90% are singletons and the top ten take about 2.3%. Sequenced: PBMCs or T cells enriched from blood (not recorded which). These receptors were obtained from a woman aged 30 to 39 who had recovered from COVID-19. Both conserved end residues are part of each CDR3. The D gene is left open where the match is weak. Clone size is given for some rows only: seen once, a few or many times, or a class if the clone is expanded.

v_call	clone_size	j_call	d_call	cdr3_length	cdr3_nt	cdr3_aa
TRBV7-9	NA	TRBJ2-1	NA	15	TGTGCCAGCAGCCCCTTAGGGACTTCCTTCTTTGAGCAGTTCTTC	CASSPLGTSFFEQFF
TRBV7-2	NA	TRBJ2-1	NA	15	TGTGCCAGCAGCTTAGACGGGAGCTCCTACAATGAGCAGTTCTTC	CASSLDGSSYNEQFF
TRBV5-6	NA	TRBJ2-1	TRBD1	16	TGTGCCAGCAGCGCGGCACCGGGACAGGGCTACAATGAGCAGTTCTTC	CASSAAPGQGYNEQFF
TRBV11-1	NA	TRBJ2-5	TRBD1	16	TGTGCCAGCAGTTCAGACAGGGTAGGGTGGCAAGAGACCCAGTACTTC	CASSSDRVGWQETQYF
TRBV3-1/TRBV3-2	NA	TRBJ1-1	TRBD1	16	TGTGCCAGCAGCCACATCTTCGGGACAGCGAACACTGAAGCTTTCTTT	CASSHIFGTANTEAFF
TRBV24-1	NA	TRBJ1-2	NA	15	TGTGCCACCAGTGATACCAGACAGGCTAACTATGGCTACACCTTC	CATSDTRQANYGYTF
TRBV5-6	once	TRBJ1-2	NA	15	TGTGCCAGCAGCCAACCCTTGGGAGGTTTAAAGGGCTACACCTTC	CASSQPLGGLKGYTF
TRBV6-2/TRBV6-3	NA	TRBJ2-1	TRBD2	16	TGTGCCAGCAGTACCCGTCGGGCTAGCGGGAGCGGTGAGCAGTTCTTC	CASSTRRASGSGEQFF
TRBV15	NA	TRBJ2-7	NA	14	TGTGCCACCAGCAGAGTTGGCAGTAAATACGAGCAGTACTTC	CATSRVGSKYEQYF
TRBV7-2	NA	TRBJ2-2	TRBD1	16	TGTGCCAGCAGCCCTGACAGGGTGAAGGACACCGGGGAGCTGTTTTTT	CASSPDRVKDTGELFF
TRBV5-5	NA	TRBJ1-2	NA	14	TGTGCCAGCAGCTTCGCGACAGGTTGGGAGGGCTACACCTTC	CASSFATGWEGYTF
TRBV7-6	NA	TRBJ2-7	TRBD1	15	TGTGCCAGCAGCTACCGGGACAGGGCATCCTACGAGCAGTACTTC	CASSYRDRASYEQYF
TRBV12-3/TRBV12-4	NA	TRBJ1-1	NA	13	TGTGCCAGCAGTTTTGCAGACGGGACTGAAGCTTTCTTT	CASSFADGTEAFF
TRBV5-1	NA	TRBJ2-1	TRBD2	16	TGCGCCAGCAGCTTCGGACTAGCGGGAGGGCTTAATGAGCAGTTCTTC	CASSFGLAGGLNEQFF
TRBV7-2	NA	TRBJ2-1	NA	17	TGTGCCAGCAGCTTAGCAGCCCTAGCTGCCACCTACAATGAGCAGTTCTTC	CASSLAALAATYNEQFF
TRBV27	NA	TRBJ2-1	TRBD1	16	TGTGCCAGCAGGCAACGAGCCGGGACAGGGACGAATGAGCAGTTCTTC	CASRQRAGTGTNEQFF
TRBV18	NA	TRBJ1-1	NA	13	TGTGCCAGCTCACACGACAGTAACACTGAAGCTTTCTTT	CASSHDSNTEAFF
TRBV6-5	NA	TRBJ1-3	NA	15	TGTGCCAGCAGTTACTCCGGGTCCTCTGGAAACACCATATATTTT	CASSYSGSSGNTIYF